The 21 T cell receptor beta chains listed next were all sequenced from one sample in a study of T-cell reconstitution after alpha-beta-depleted transplantation in children. Library preparation (for TCRbeta) was performed with unique molecular identifiers. TCRdb independently ran MiXCR on the PCR reads; one entry per CDR3 protein. Of 400,000 to 550,000 distinct CDR3 sequences in the sample, about 11% were seen once. The material was PBMCs, obtained before TCRalphabeta/CD19-depleted stem cell transplant. These receptors were taken from a child under 10 years old with inherited bone marrow failure, due to receive a stem cell transplant.

This clonotype was seen repeatedly, ten times or more. The rearrangement links TRBV5-1 to TRBJ1-2, with D tentatively TRBD1 (6 bases). Germline lookup yields CDR1 SGHRS and CDR2 YFSETQ. The CDR3 length is 18 residues. V lost 4 bases and J lost 4, with 26 bases in between. The CDR3 spells CASSPGRGSRDIGYGYTF. The CDR3 bases are TGCGCCAGCAGCCCGGGACGGGGCTCCAGGGACATTGGCTATGGCTACACCTTC. The variable domain in full, completed from reference TRBV5-1 and TRBJ1-2, reads KAGVTQTPRYLIKTRGQQVTLSCSPISGHRSVSWYQQTPGQGLQFLFEYFSETQRNKGNFPGRFSGRQFSNSRSEMNVSTLELGDSALYLCASSPGRGSRDIGYGYTFGSGTRLTVV.

This clonotype was counted ten times or more. The chain uses TRBV7-2 and TRBJ1-3, with a tentative D call TRBD1 (6 bases). From germline, CDR1 is SGHTA and CDR2 FQGNSA. This CDR3 is built from 16 residues. V lost 1 base and J lost 0, with 10 bases in between. The CDR3 spells CASSLGTAGSGNTIYF. The DNA of the CDR3 is TGTGCCAGCAGCTTAGGGACAGCCGGCTCTGGAAACACCATATATTTT.

Ten or more counts support this clonotype. This chain links TRBV30 with TRBJ2-1, with D hard to call. The CDR3 sequence is 13 residues long. The V gene's germline CDR1 is GTSNPN and CDR2 SVGIG (reference sequence). Trimming shortened V by 3 bases and J by 6 bases, and 12 bases separated the two germline ends. DNA for the CDR3: TGTGCCTGGAGCGGTAGCCGGACCAATGAGCAGTTCTTC. It yields the protein CAWSGSRTNEQFF.

This clonotype came up many times. The V and J genes are TRBV6-2 or TRBV6-3 and TRBJ2-3; D is unclear. The CDR3 covers 15 residues. V lost 5 bases and J lost 2, with 14 bases in between. From germline, CDR1 is MNHEY and CDR2 SVGEGT. CDR3 bases: TGTGCCAGCAGTACCACCGGGCCCATCACAGATACGCAGTATTTT. Translating it yields CASSTTGPITDTQYF.

In this sample, this clonotype turned up once. A much bigger clone sits one base away, suggesting this may be a read error. The gene calls are TRBV28 and TRBJ2-1; TRBD2 might be the D (6 bases). The CDR3 contains 14 residues. Trimming removed 3 bases at V and 8 bases at J, with 14 bases between. The V gene's germline CDR1 is MDHEN and CDR2 SYDVKM. CDR3 bases: TGTGCCAGCAGTTTGGAGGGGAGTTCGGATGAGCAGTTCTTC. Residues: CASSLEGSSDEQFF. Using reference TRBV28 and TRBJ2-1 for the parts outside the CDR3, the full variable domain is DVKVTQSSRYLVKRTGEKVFLECVQDMDHENMFWYRQDPGLGLRLIYFSYDVKMKEKGDIPEGYSVSREKKERFSLILESASTNQTSMYLCASSLEGSSDEQFFGPGTRLTVL.

The chain carries TRBV3-1 and TRBJ2-3; 8 positions agree with TRBD2. V dropped 1 base and J dropped 2; count of bases not matched to a gene: 8. The germline gives CDR1 LGHDT, CDR2 YNNKEL (reference sequence). There are 17 residues in the CDR3. CDR3 sequence: CASSQGRLAGYTDTQYF. CDR3 DNA: TGTGCCAGCAGCCAAGGAAGGCTAGCGGGCTACACAGATACGCAGTATTTT.

This chain connects TRBV27 to TRBJ1-1; no reliable D call. This CDR3 contains 13 residues. Trimming took 10 bases from V and 3 from J, leaving 15 bases between them. Germline CDR1 reads MNHEY; CDR2 reads SMNVEV (reference sequence). The CDR3 nucleotides are TGTGCCACCCATGCCGCCGGGTACACTGAAGCTTTCTTT. This codes for CATHAAGYTEAFF.

This clonotype occurred many times. The gene calls are TRBV3-1 and TRBJ2-7; 7 bases are shared with TRBD2. This CDR3 has 15 amino acids. V lost 2 bases, J lost 2 bases, and 6 bases stayed unmatched. In germline, CDR1 is LGHDT, CDR2 YNNKEL (reference sequence). This CDR3 is CASSQTLAGPYEQYF. Here the CDR3 DNA reads TGTGCCAGCAGCCAAACTTTAGCGGGTCCCTACGAGCAGTACTTC.

This clonotype was detected many times. The rearrangement links TRBV21-1 to TRBJ2-7; the table's D call TRBD1 went unverified against the DNA. TRBV21-1 is a documented pseudogene. The CDR3 loop spans 14 amino acids. The CDR3 DNA reads as TGTGCCAGCAGCAAAGACAGGACAGCTTACGAGCAGTACTTC. It translates to CASSKDRTAYEQYF.

Ten or more counts support this clonotype. The rearrangement uses TRBV5-1 and TRBJ1-2; 7 bases agree with TRBD1. This CDR3 has 14 residues. With V trimmed by 2 bases and J by 3 bases, 4 bases remained unmatched. From germline, CDR1 is SGHRS and CDR2 YFSETQ. The CDR3 DNA reads TGCGCCAGCAGCTTTACAGGGGAAGACTATGGCTACACCTTC. This sequence encodes CASSFTGEDYGYTF.

This rearrangement joins TRBV20-1 to TRBJ2-7, with TRBD2 matching over 11 bases. The CDR3 runs to 15 residues. Trimming took 4 bases from V and 2 from J; bases not matched to a gene: 7. The germline V gene encodes CDR1 DFQATT and CDR2 SNEGSKA (reference sequence). The CDR3 is CSAKVSLAGAYEQYF. CDR3 coding DNA: TGCAGTGCTAAAGTATCACTAGCGGGAGCCTACGAGCAGTACTTC.

This clonotype was seen only a few times. The genes are TRBV4-2 and TRBJ1-1, with unresolved D. CDR1 is LGHNA and CDR2 is YNFKEQ in the germline V gene. The CDR3 sequence is 16 residues long. Between the trimmed V and J ends, which lost 0 bases and 8 bases, there was a span of 19 bases. The CDR3 sequence: CASSQDGGNPAEEAFF. The CDR3 DNA reads as TGTGCCAGCAGCCAAGATGGAGGAAACCCGGCGGAGGAAGCTTTCTTT.

In its sample, this clonotype was seen a few times. J is TRBJ2-2 and V is TRBV27; D gene unclear. Per the germline V gene, CDR1 is MNHEY and CDR2 is SMNVEV (reference sequence). CDR3 length: 15 residues. V dropped 2 bases and J dropped 2 bases, with 9 bases sitting between them. CDR3 region: CASSLSVVNTGELFF. The CDR3 DNA reads TGTGCCAGCAGTTTAAGCGTAGTAAACACCGGGGAGCTGTTTTTT.

This clonotype occurred many times. This chain joins TRBV9 and TRBJ2-1; D remains ambiguous. The CDR3 runs 14 residues. Trimming cost V 0 bases and J 7 bases, with 11 bases left between them. Germline V gives CDR1 SGDLS, CDR2 YYNGEE. CDR3 loop: CASSVVDRWNEQFF. The CDR3 coding sequence is TGTGCCAGCAGCGTAGTGGATAGATGGAATGAGCAGTTCTTC.

This clonotype was detected ten times or more. This sequence joins TRBV6-5 and TRBJ2-3; D may be TRBD1 (6 bases). The ends were cut back, 1 base at V and 0 bases at J, with 11 bases in the middle. This CDR3 region has 16 residues. Germline values: CDR1 MNHEY, CDR2 SVGAGI. The DNA of the CDR3 is TGTGCCAGCAGTTACTGGGGAACAGGGAGCACAGATACGCAGTATTTT. Protein: CASSYWGTGSTDTQYF.

This clonotype has a handful of counts. This chain joins TRBV3-1 and TRBJ1-2, with 10 bases fitting TRBD1. The germline V gene has CDR1 LGHDT and CDR2 YNNKEL (reference sequence). With V trimmed by 6 bases and J by 1 base, 11 bases remained unmatched. This CDR3 comprises 17 residues. The CDR3 loop is CASSETGTGAINYGYTF. The CDR3 DNA reads as TGTGCCAGCAGTGAAACCGGGACAGGGGCGATTAACTATGGCTACACCTTC.

The chain employs TRBV6-5 and TRBJ2-7, with TRBD2 as a possible D gene (5 bases). Trimming left V 2 bases short and J 1 base short, with 15 bases between. CDR1 MNHEY and CDR2 SVGAGI come from the germline V gene. CDR3 length: 16 residues. The CDR3 sequence is CASSYLPRSGSYEQYF. In nucleotides, the CDR3 is TGTGCCAGCAGTTACCTACCGAGGAGCGGATCCTACGAGCAGTACTTC.

The V call is TRBV25-1, the J call TRBJ2-1, with TRBD2 identical over 8 bases. CDR1 and CDR2 (germline): MGHDK, SYGVNS. The CDR3 sequence is 20 residues long. Trimming cost V 3 bases and J 0 bases; bases outside gene matches: 16. As DNA, the CDR3 is TGTGCCAGCAGTGACACTAGCGGAGCCCCTTTGAGCTCCTCCTACAATGAGCAGTTCTTC. It codes for CASSDTSGAPLSSSYNEQFF.

There are many counts of this clonotype. The chain joins TRBV27 to TRBJ2-1; 16 nucleotides line up with TRBD2. This CDR3 region has 14 residues. V was pared by 5 bases and J by 10 bases, with 2 bases of the junction left unmatched. Germline CDR1 reads MNHEY; CDR2 reads SMNVEV (reference sequence). CDR3 residues: CASSPGLAGGEQFF. CDR3 DNA sequence: TGTGCCAGCAGTCCGGGACTAGCGGGAGGGGAGCAGTTCTTC.

The gene calls are TRBV12-3 or TRBV12-4 and TRBJ1-5; the D gene is possibly TRBD1 (5 bases). V dropped 7 bases and J dropped 5 bases, with 12 bases sitting between them. This CDR3 has 13 amino acids. The CDR3 DNA sequence: TGTGCCAGCATGCCAGGCAGGGATCAGCCCCAGCATTTT. Encoded protein: CASMPGRDQPQHF.

The table lists this clonotype with many counts. This rearrangement joins TRBV20-1 to TRBJ2-3; TRBD2 matches 11 bases. Germline loops: CDR1 DFQATT, CDR2 SNEGSKA (reference sequence). The V segment lost 6 bases and the J segment 3 bases; nucleotides outside the gene matches: 17. The CDR3 runs 18 residues. The CDR3 nucleotides are TGCAGTGCCCTCGGGTGGGGACTAGCGGAGCCTAGGACAGATACGCAGTATTTT. Its translation: CSALGWGLAEPRTDTQYF.